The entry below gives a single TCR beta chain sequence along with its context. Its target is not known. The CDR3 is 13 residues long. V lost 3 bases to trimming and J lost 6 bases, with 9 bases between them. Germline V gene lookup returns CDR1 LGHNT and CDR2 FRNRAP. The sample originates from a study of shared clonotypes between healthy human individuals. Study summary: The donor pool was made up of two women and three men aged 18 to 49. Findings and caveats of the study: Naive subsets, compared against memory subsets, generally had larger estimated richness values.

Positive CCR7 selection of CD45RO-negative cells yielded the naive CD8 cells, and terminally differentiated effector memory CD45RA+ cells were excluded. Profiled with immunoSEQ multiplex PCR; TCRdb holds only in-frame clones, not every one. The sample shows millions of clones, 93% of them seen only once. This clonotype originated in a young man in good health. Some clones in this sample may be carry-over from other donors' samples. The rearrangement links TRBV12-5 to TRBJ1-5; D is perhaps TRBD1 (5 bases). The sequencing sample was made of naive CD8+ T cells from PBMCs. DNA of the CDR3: TGTGCTAGTGGTTTAGGGGTTGGTCAGCCCCAGCATTTT. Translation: CASGLGVGQPQHF.